The rows below give T cell receptor beta chains drawn from one sample of a study of blood T cell repertoires in COVID-19. Method: immunoSEQ multiplex PCR; TCRdb's copy keeps in-frame clones and lacks some. The repertoire includes some 85,000 clones, more than 75% of them detected once, and around 19% sits in the top ten. Material for sequencing was peripheral blood. These receptors all come from a woman at least 80 years old with active or convalescent COVID-19. The CDR3 runs from the conserved cysteine through the conserved F or W. Each record gives: J gene, clone size, V gene, D gene, CDR3 DNA, CDR3 protein. The D gene is left open where the match is weak. The listing skips clone size in some rows; elsewhere it reads once, few, many or a size class.

J gene: TRBJ1-2
clone size: -
V gene: TRBV12-3/TRBV12-4
D gene: TRBD1
CDR3 DNA: TGTGCCAGCCAGGGACAGGGGGCGTATGGCTACACCTTC
CDR3 protein: CASQGQGAYGYTF

J gene: TRBJ2-7
clone size: few
V gene: TRBV6-2/TRBV6-3
D gene: TRBD2
CDR3 DNA: TGTGCCAGCAGTTCAACGACTAGCGGGTACTCCTACGAGCAGTACTTC
CDR3 protein: CASSSTTSGYSYEQYF

J gene: TRBJ1-4
clone size: -
V gene: TRBV25-1
D gene: -
CDR3 DNA: TGTGCCAGCAGGGGGCAGGCTAATGAAAAACTGTTTTTT
CDR3 protein: CASRGQANEKLFF

J gene: TRBJ1-5
clone size: -
V gene: TRBV9
D gene: -
CDR3 DNA: TGTGCCAGCAGCCGGAACCGGGACACAGATCAGCCCCAGCATTTT
CDR3 protein: CASSRNRDTDQPQHF

J gene: TRBJ2-5
clone size: -
V gene: TRBV5-1
D gene: TRBD1
CDR3 DNA: TGCGCCAGCGCCGGACAGGGAGAGACCCAGTACTTC
CDR3 protein: CASAGQGETQYF

J gene: TRBJ2-7
clone size: -
V gene: TRBV5-1
D gene: TRBD1
CDR3 DNA: TGCGCCAGCAGCTTGGTCGCAGGGGGAAAGGGCTACGAGCAGTACTTC
CDR3 protein: CASSLVAGGKGYEQYF

J gene: TRBJ1-4
clone size: -
V gene: TRBV9
D gene: TRBD1
CDR3 DNA: TGTGCCAGCAGCAGACAGGGGGTTAGTAATGAAAAACTGTTTTTT
CDR3 protein: CASSRQGVSNEKLFF

J gene: TRBJ1-5
clone size: -
V gene: TRBV4-1
D gene: -
CDR3 DNA: TGCGCCAGCAGCCAGCCGGGGGGTCTCAAAGGGGATCAGCCCCAGCATTTT
CDR3 protein: CASSQPGGLKGDQPQHF

J gene: TRBJ2-1
clone size: few
V gene: TRBV9
D gene: TRBD2
CDR3 DNA: TGTGCCAGCAGTGATCCCGGGACTACTCTTGAGCAGTTCTTC
CDR3 protein: CASSDPGTTLEQFF

J gene: TRBJ1-5
clone size: -
V gene: TRBV28
D gene: -
CDR3 DNA: TGTGCCAGCAGTTCCTGGGCTAGCAATCAGCCCCAGCATTTT
CDR3 protein: CASSSWASNQPQHF

J gene: TRBJ1-1
clone size: -
V gene: TRBV7-2
D gene: -
CDR3 DNA: TGTGCCAGCAGCCCCCAAGCGACAGTTAACACTGAAGCTTTCTTT
CDR3 protein: CASSPQATVNTEAFF

J gene: TRBJ1-6
clone size: -
V gene: TRBV12-3/TRBV12-4
D gene: -
CDR3 DNA: TGTGCCAGCAGTTCGACTCGGTCACCCCTCCACTTT
CDR3 protein: CASSSTRSPLHF

J gene: TRBJ2-5
clone size: -
V gene: TRBV5-4
D gene: TRBD1
CDR3 DNA: TGTGCCAGCAGTCAAGGACAGGAAGAGACCCAGTACTTC
CDR3 protein: CASSQGQEETQYF

J gene: TRBJ1-2
clone size: -
V gene: TRBV6-5
D gene: TRBD1
CDR3 DNA: TGTGCCAGCAGCGGACAGGGAGGTGACTATGGCTACACCTTC
CDR3 protein: CASSGQGGDYGYTF

J gene: TRBJ1-1
clone size: -
V gene: TRBV2
D gene: -
CDR3 DNA: TGTGCCAGCAGACGGAGGGAATCTGCCACTGAAGCTTTCTTT
CDR3 protein: CASRRRESATEAFF

J gene: TRBJ1-6
clone size: once
V gene: TRBV2
D gene: -
CDR3 DNA: TGTGCCAGCAGTGATCTGGGGGGGAATTCACCCCTCCACTTT
CDR3 protein: CASSDLGGNSPLHF

J gene: TRBJ1-2
clone size: -
V gene: TRBV2
D gene: -
CDR3 DNA: TGTGCCAGCAGTGATTTACCCTTGGACTCCCGCTATGGCTACACCTTC
CDR3 protein: CASSDLPLDSRYGYTF

J gene: TRBJ1-6
clone size: -
V gene: TRBV7-9
D gene: TRBD1
CDR3 DNA: TGTGCCAGCAGCTTAAGGGGACAGGGCTATAATTCACCCCTCCACTTT
CDR3 protein: CASSLRGQGYNSPLHF

J gene: TRBJ2-3
clone size: once
V gene: TRBV28
D gene: TRBD2
CDR3 DNA: TGTGCCAGCAGTTCCCAGATCCTAGCGGGGGGGCTGGCGGGCACAGATACGCAGTATTTT
CDR3 protein: CASSSQILAGGLAGTDTQYF

J gene: TRBJ1-2
clone size: -
V gene: TRBV4-3
D gene: TRBD1
CDR3 DNA: TGCGCCAGCAGCCAAGGGTTCGGGACAGGGGCCTATGGCTACACCTTC
CDR3 protein: CASSQGFGTGAYGYTF